This T cell receptor (beta chain) was recovered during a study of T cells in women clearing cervical HPV infection. The study, taken as a whole, reports: TRBV6-7 relative abundance averaged approximately 0.11% in cases and more than 0.15% in controls.

Comments on this clone: The antigen remains undetermined. The sequenced fragment ends 3 residues before the CDR3 boundary, so the rest is inferred from the germline J gene.

The germline V gene has CDR1 MDHEN and CDR2 SYDVKM. V was trimmed by 4 bases and J by 3 bases, leaving 13 bases between them. The CDR3 covers 15 residues. The table came from immunoSEQ multiplex PCR; TCRdb's copy has only in-frame clones and leaves some out. This sample's clone table lists around 35,000 clones. V usage is TRBV28 and J usage is TRBJ2-1, with TRBD1 as a possible D gene (5 bases). The origin of this receptor is a woman aged 18 to 69 with a cervical HPV16 infection that either progressed to CIN3+ or cleared (not recorded which). Sequencing was carried out using blood buffy coat. The DNA read from the CDR3 is TGTGCCAGCAGTTCGACAGATCAGGTCTACAATGAG. Protein: CASSSTDQVYNE. The full CDR3 reads CASSSTDQVYNEQFF.